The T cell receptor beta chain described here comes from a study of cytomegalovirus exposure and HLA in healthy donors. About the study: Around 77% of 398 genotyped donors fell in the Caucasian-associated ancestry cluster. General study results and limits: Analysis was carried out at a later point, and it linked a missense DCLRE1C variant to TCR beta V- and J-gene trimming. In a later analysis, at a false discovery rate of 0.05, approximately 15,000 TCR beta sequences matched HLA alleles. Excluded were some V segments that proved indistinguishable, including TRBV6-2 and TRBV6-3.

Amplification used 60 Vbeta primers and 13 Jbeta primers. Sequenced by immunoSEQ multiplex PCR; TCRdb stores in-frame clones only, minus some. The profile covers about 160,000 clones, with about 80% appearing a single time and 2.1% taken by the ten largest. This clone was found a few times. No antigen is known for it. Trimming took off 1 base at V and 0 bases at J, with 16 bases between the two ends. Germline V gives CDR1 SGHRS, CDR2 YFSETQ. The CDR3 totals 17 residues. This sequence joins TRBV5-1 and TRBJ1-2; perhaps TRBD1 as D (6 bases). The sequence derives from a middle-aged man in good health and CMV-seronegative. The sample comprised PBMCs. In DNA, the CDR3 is TGCGCCAGCAGCTTGATTGGTGGGGGCCAAACTAACTATGGCTACACCTTC. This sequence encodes CASSLIGGGQTNYGYTF.